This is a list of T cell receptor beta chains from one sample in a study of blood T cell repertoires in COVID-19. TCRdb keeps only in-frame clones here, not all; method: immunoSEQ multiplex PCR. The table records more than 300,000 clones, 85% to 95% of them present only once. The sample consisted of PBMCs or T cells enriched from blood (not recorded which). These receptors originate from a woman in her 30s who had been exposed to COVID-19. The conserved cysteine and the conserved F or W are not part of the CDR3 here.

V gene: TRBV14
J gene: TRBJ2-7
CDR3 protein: ASSLYQVGWQAPYEQY

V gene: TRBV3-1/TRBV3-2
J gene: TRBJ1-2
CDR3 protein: ASSQKTGNYGYT

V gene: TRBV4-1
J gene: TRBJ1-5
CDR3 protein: ASSQDRGWPQH

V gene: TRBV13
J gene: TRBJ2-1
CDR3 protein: ASSLVGLEQF

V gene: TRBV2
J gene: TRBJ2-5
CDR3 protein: ASRYSETQY

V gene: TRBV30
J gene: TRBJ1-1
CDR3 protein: AWSTGTGDPEAF

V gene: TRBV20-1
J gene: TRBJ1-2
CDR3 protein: SASKRLSGYT

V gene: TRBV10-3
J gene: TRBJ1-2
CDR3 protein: AISESTGGYGYT

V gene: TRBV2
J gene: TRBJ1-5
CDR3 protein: AASGGAGQPQH

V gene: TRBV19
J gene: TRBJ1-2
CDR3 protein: ASNKIDRDYGYT

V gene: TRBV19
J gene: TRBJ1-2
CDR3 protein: ASSFRTGVNYGYT

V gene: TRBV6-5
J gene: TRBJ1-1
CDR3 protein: ASRAGQIMNTEAF

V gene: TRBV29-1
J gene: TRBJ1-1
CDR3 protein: SLVQATEAF

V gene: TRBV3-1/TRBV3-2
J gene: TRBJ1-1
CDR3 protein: ASSQEIAERAAF

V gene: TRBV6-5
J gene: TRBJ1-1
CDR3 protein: ASSYSQTAMNTEAF

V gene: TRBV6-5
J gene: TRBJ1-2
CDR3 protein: ASRDDTGGNGYT

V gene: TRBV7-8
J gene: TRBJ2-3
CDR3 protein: ASSPIKTEAGVRTDTQY

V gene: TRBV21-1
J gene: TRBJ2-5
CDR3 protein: ASSKDPSLVSETQY

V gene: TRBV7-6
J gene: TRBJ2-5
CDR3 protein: ASSPGTGFHHGTQY

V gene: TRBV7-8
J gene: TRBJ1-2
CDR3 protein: ASSLEGRYT

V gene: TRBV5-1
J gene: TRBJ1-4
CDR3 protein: ASSLGTTYSGDEKLF

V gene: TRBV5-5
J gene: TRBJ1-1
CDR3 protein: ASSVAGTGGSWTEAF

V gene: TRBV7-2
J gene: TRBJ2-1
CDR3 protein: ASVRGGSYNEQF

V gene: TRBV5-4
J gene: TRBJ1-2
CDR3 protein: ASSLVGHRGGYT

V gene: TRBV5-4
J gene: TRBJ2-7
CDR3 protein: ASSQAGGSSLYEQY

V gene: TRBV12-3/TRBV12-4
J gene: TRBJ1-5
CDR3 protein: ASSFSFNQPQH

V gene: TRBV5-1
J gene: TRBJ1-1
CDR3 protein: ASSLKTGWGHTEAF

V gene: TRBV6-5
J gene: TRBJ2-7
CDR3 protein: ASSQRTGGYEQY

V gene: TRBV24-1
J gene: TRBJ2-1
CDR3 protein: ATSDPGGGNEQF

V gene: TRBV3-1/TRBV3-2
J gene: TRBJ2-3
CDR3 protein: ASSQDPPGSGADTQY

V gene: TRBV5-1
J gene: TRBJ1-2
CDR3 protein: ASSLPGHNGYT

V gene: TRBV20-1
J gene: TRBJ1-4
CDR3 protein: SASDGQGAGKLF

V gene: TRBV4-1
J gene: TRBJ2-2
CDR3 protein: ASGGGDRKTGELF

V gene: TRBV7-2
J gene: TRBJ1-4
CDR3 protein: ASSLPSRGLF

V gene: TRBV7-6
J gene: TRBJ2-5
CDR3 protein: ASRRDRAETQY

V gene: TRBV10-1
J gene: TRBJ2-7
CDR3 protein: AREPGQSYEQY

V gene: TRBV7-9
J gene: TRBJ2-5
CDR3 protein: ASSLLASGETQY

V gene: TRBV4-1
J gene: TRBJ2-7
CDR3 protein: ASSQAGQGQSSYEQY

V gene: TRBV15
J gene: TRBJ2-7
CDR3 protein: ATSSMDRVGEQY

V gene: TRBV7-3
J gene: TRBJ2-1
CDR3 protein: ASGGASYNEQF

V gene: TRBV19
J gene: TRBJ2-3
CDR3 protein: ASRRWVAGSTDTQY

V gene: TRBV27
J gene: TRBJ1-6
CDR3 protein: ASTQGRGSPLH

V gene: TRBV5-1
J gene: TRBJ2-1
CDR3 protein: ASSSQGADNEQF

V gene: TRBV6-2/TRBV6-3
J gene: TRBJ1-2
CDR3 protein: ASSYSSFRAGRDYT

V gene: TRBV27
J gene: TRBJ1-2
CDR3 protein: ASRGTGLNYGYT

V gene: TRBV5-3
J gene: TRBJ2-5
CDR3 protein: ARSFILETQY

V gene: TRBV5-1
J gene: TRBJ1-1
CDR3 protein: ASRLATGVTEAF

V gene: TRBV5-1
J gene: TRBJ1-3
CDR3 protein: ASTPQGQGVSGNTIY